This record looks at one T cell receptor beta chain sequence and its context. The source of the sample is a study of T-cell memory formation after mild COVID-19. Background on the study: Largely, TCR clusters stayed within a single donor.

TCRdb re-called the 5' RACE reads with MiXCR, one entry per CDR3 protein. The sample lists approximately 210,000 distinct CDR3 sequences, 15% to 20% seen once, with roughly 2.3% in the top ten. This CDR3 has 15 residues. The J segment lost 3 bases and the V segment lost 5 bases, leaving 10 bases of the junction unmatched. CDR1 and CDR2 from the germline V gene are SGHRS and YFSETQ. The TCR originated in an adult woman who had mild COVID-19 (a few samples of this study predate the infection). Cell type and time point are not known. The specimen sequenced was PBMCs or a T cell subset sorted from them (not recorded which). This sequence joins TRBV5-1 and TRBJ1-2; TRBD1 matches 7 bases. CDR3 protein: CASRAGQPADYGYTF. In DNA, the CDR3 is TGCGCCAGCAGAGCGGGACAGCCCGCGGACTATGGCTACACCTTC.